These 10 T cell receptor beta chains share one sample of origin, sequenced in a study of patients and donors after allogeneic stem cell transplantation. One entry per CDR3 protein, called by TCRdb with MiXCR from the RT-PCR reads. The table lists approximately 200,000 distinct CDR3 sequences, 40% to 45% of them singletons. Sequencing was carried out using blood, either unsorted or a sorted T cell fraction (not recorded which). These receptors all come from a human donor who was either an allogeneic HSCT recipient or a stem cell or donor lymphocyte infusion donor (not recorded which). It is not recorded whose cells these are; they may come from a transplant donor.

A few counts support this clonotype. V gene TRBV14 combines with J gene TRBJ1-1; no definite D call. V was pared by 0 bases and J by 1 base, with 9 bases between. This CDR3 is 15 amino acids long. Per the germline V gene, CDR1 is SGHDN and CDR2 is FVKESK. The CDR3 sequence is CASSQDAGWNTEAFF. The CDR3 DNA reads TGTGCCAGCAGCCAAGATGCTGGCTGGAACACTGAAGCTTTCTTT.

The chain employs TRBV9 and TRBJ2-4, with 7 bases identical to TRBD1. V lost 1 base and J lost 3; bases outside the gene matches: 4. The germline V gene encodes CDR1 SGDLS and CDR2 YYNGEE. The CDR3 is made up of 15 amino acids. The CDR3 spells CASSVTTGNKNIQYF. The CDR3 bases are TGTGCCAGCAGCGTAACGACAGGGAACAAAAACATTCAGTACTTC.

This rearrangement joins TRBV20-1 to TRBJ2-2; D unclear. The CDR3 length is 13 residues. V was clipped by 5 bases and J by 6 bases, with 13 bases between them. Germline CDR1 is DFQATT and CDR2 is SNEGSKA (reference sequence). Here the CDR3 DNA reads TGCAGTGCTCGAGGACCCGACTCCGGGGAGCTGTTTTTT. As protein: CSARGPDSGELFF.

The chain links TRBV7-2 to TRBJ1-3, with TRBD1 identical over 10 bases. V lost 5 bases to trimming and J lost 4 bases; unmatched junction nucleotides: 5. Germline CDR1 SGHTA, CDR2 FQGNSA. The CDR3 is 15 amino acids. The CDR3 DNA sequence: TGTGCCAGCAGCCGACAGGGGGCAAGGGGAAACACCATATATTTT. Translating gives CASSRQGARGNTIYF. The full variable domain, its missing parts supplied by reference TRBV7-2 and TRBJ1-3, is GAGVSQSPSNKVTEKGKDVELRCDPISGHTALYWYRQSLGQGLEFLIYFQGNSAPDKSGLPSDRFSAERTGGSVSTLTIQRTQQEDSAVYLCASSRQGARGNTIYFGEGSWLTVV.

The chain uses TRBV4-3 and TRBJ1-1, with D tentatively TRBD1 (5 bases). V was cut by 0 bases and J by 4 bases, with 9 bases left in between. Germline assignment: CDR1 LGHNA and CDR2 YSLEER. This CDR3 comprises 14 residues. In DNA form, the CDR3 reads TGCGCCAGCAGCCAAGATCCGAGGGGCACTGAAGCTTTCTTT. The encoded protein is CASSQDPRGTEAFF.

This chain joins TRBV6-5 and TRBJ2-7, with D hard to call. The germline CDR1 and CDR2 sequences are MNHEY and SVGAGI. The CDR3 extends over 13 amino acids. V lost 8 bases and J lost 3, with 14 bases in between. The CDR3 DNA follows: TGTGCCAGCTCGGACGTCTACGACTACGAGCAGTACTTC. This gives the protein CASSDVYDYEQYF.

The CDR3 nucleotides read TGTGCCAGCATTACGCTGATTACCCAAGAAGCTTTCTTT. This codes for CASITLITQEAFF. The chain links TRBV6-5 to TRBJ1-1; D uncertain. Germline V CDR1 and CDR2: MNHEY, SVGAGI. This CDR3 has 13 residues. Trimming removed 7 bases from V and 8 bases from J, with 17 bases in between.

The chain couples TRBV29-1 to TRBJ1-1; D perhaps matches TRBD1 (5 bases). Germline CDR1 reads SQVTM; CDR2 reads ANQGSEA. This CDR3 has 12 residues. The V end lost 7 bases, the J end lost 1 base, and 10 bases lay between the germline ends. CDR3 DNA sequence: TGCAGCGCCACGCAGGGGAACACTGAAGCTTTCTTT. Translating gives CSATQGNTEAFF.

The chain is built from TRBV4-3 and TRBJ2-7, with 7 nucleotides matching TRBD2. This CDR3 is 15 amino acids long. Trimming took 3 bases from V and 2 from J; bases not matched to a gene: 7. Germline values: CDR1 LGHNA, CDR2 YSLEER. The CDR3 nucleotides read TGCGCCAGCAGCCAGTCTAGCGGCACTACCTACGAGCAGTACTTC. Protein product: CASSQSSGTTYEQYF.

This clonotype was counted many times. The chain uses TRBV6-5 and TRBJ1-3; TRBD1 agrees at 7 bases. V lost 2 bases, J lost 6 bases, and 7 bases stayed unmatched. The CDR3 contains 15 residues. Germline V gene data show CDR1 as MNHEY and CDR2 as SVGAGI. The CDR3 spells CASSYTGARANTIYF. DNA for the CDR3: TGTGCCAGCAGTTACACAGGGGCCCGCGCAAACACCATATATTTT.